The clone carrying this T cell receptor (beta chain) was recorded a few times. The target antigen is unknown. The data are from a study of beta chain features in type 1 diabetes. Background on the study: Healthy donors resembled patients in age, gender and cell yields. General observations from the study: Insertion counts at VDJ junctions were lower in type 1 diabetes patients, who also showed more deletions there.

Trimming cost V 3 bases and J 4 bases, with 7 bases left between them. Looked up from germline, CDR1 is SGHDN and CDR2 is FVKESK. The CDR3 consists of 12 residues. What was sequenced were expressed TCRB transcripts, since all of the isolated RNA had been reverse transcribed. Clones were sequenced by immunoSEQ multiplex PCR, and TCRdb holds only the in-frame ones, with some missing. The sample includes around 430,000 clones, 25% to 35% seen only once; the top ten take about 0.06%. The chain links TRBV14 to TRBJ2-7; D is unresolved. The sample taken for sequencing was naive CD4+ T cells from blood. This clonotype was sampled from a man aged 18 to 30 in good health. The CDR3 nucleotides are TGTGCCAGCAGCCATTCCTTATACGAGCAGTACTTC. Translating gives CASSHSLYEQYF.